The clone carrying this TCR beta chain was counted ten times or more. What it binds is not known. These data belong to a study of identical twins. cDNA molecules carried unique molecular identifiers, and template switching added a universal primer site. TCRdb called the 5' RACE reads again in MiXCR, with one record for every CDR3 protein. The sample contains 250,000 or so distinct CDR3 sequences, around 8.3% of which appear only once. The V gene's germline CDR1 is SGHAT and CDR2 FQNNGV. The CDR3 is made up of 13 amino acids. The V end lost 1 base, the J end lost 9 bases, and 10 bases lay between the germline ends. Overall study results and limits: Modelling approaches yielded underestimates of out-of-frame TCR alpha sharing between monozygotic twins.

Another study also made use of these data, one on yellow fever vaccine responses in identical twins. As that study records: Convergence reportedly seemed to mark part of the twins' vaccine T cell response, with personalization marking the rest.

The chain employs TRBV11-2 and TRBJ2-1, with a tentative D call TRBD1 (5 bases). The TCR comes from a woman between 18 and 29 years old in good health. Sample: CD8+ T cells sorted from blood. The CDR3 protein is CASSLVRDTEQFF. In DNA, the CDR3 is TGTGCCAGCAGCTTAGTCAGGGATACTGAGCAGTTCTTC.